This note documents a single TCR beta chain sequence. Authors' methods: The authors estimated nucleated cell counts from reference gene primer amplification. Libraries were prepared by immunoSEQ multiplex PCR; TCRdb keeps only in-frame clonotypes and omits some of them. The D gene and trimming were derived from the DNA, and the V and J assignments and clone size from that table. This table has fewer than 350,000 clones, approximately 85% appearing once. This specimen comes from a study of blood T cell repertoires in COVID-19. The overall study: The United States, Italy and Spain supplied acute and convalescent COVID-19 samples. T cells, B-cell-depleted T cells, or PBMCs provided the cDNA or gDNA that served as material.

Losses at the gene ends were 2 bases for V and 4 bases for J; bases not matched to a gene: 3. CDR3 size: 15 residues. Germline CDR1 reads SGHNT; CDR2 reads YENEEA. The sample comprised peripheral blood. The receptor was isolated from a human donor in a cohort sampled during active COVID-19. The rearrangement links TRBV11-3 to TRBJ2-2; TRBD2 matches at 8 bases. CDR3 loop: CASSLSGGRTGELFF. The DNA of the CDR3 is TGTGCCAGCAGCTTATCGGGGGGGCGCACCGGGGAGCTGTTTTTT.